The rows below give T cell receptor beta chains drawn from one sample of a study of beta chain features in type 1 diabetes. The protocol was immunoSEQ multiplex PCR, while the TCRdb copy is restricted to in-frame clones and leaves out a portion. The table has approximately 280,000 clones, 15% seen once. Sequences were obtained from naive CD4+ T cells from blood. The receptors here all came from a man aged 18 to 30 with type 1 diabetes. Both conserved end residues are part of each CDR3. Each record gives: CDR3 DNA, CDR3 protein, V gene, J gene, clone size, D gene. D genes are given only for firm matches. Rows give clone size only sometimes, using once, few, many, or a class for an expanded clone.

TGCGCCAGCAGCTTGATCGGGAGTGTGGGATACAATGAGCAGTTCTTC	CASSLIGSVGYNEQFF	TRBV5-1	TRBJ2-1	-	-
TGTGCCAGCAGGTCTCAGGGGACCTATGGCTACACCTTC	CASRSQGTYGYTF	TRBV6-5	TRBJ1-2	-	-
TGCAGCGTTGGGACAGGGGCCAGCACAGATACGCAGTATTTT	CSVGTGASTDTQYF	TRBV29-1	TRBJ2-3	-	TRBD1
TGTGCCAGCAGCGTAGGGCCAGGGGTCTACGAGCAGTACTTC	CASSVGPGVYEQYF	TRBV9	TRBJ2-7	few	-
TGTGCCTGGAGTCCAGGGGGCCGGGATCAGCCCCAGCATTTT	CAWSPGGRDQPQHF	TRBV30	TRBJ1-5	few	TRBD1
TGTGCCAGTCAGGGTAACTATGGCTACACCTTC	CASQGNYGYTF	TRBV7-2	TRBJ1-2	-	-
TGTGCCAGCAGCTTAGAATACGGATCCGGAGGGACCCAGTACTTC	CASSLEYGSGGTQYF	TRBV7-9	TRBJ2-5	few	-
TGCAGCGTTGAAGATCCAGCGAACACCGGGGAGCTGTTTTTT	CSVEDPANTGELFF	TRBV29-1	TRBJ2-2	-	-
TGCGCCAGCAGCGGGACAGCGTATGGCTACACCTTC	CASSGTAYGYTF	TRBV5-1	TRBJ1-2	few	TRBD1
TGTGCCAGCAGCTTATACATTGGGCTAGCGGGCAATGAGCAGTTCTTC	CASSLYIGLAGNEQFF	TRBV7-9	TRBJ2-1	few	TRBD2
TGTGCCAGCAGCTTTCATTTAGCGGCCTCCTACGAGCAGTACTTC	CASSFHLAASYEQYF	TRBV7-2	TRBJ2-7	-	-
TGTGCCTGGAGTGTAGAGGGAAATCAGCCCCAGCATTTT	CAWSVEGNQPQHF	TRBV30	TRBJ1-5	few	-
TGTGCCAGCAGCCAAGCCCAGGCCTACAATGAGCAGTTCTTC	CASSQAQAYNEQFF	TRBV14	TRBJ2-1	few	-
TGTGCCAGCAGCGCGCGCCGAAATTACGCCGCGGGGGCTCGGAATGAGCAGTTCTTC	CASSARRNYAAGARNEQFF	TRBV11-2	TRBJ2-1	-	-
TGTGCCATATTCCCTAGCGGGAGTGTACCCAATGAGCAGTTCTTC	CAIFPSGSVPNEQFF	TRBV28	TRBJ2-1	-	TRBD2
TGTGCCAGCAGGGCGCAAGCCGGCGGCACTGAAGCTTTCTTT	CASRAQAGGTEAFF	TRBV5-4	TRBJ1-1	-	-
TGCACCAGCGGGACTACTAGCGGGAGTTCCTACAATGAGCAGTTCTTC	CTSGTTSGSSYNEQFF	TRBV1	TRBJ2-1	few	-
TGTGCCAGCAGCTCAAAGGGACTAGCGTACCAAGAGACCCAGTACTTC	CASSSKGLAYQETQYF	TRBV7-8	TRBJ2-5	few	TRBD2
TGTGCCAGCAGCTTCGGGACAGGGCGAGAGACCCAGTACTTC	CASSFGTGRETQYF	TRBV5-6	TRBJ2-5	-	TRBD1
TGTGCCAGTAGTCCCTGGACAGGGTCACAAGAGACCCAGTACTTC	CASSPWTGSQETQYF	TRBV19	TRBJ2-5	-	TRBD1
TGTGCCATCCAGGGTTATAGCAATCAGCCCCAGCATTTT	CAIQGYSNQPQHF	TRBV28	TRBJ1-5	-	-
TGTGCCAGCAGTTTATATGCTAGCGGGAGATGGTTGGGTGAGCAGTTCTTC	CASSLYASGRWLGEQFF	TRBV28	TRBJ2-1	few	TRBD2
TGTGCCAGCAATTCGCGGAGGACGGCAAACACTGAAGCTTTCTTT	CASNSRRTANTEAFF	TRBV6-5	TRBJ1-1	-	-
TGCGCCAGCAGCTCCGGTGCTGACAGCAGACAAGAGACCCAGTACTTC	CASSSGADSRQETQYF	TRBV5-1	TRBJ2-5	few	-
TGTGCCAGCAGCGGAGGACAGGGGGCGCGTTATGGCTACACCTTC	CASSGGQGARYGYTF	TRBV5-6	TRBJ1-2	few	TRBD1
TGTGCCAGCAGCGCTCAGCGGGGGCCGACCCAGGCCCAGTACTTC	CASSAQRGPTQAQYF	TRBV5-4	TRBJ2-5	few	TRBD2
TGTGCCAGCTCAATAGGGGGCCTAGACGAGCAGTACTTC	CASSIGGLDEQYF	TRBV18	TRBJ2-7	-	TRBD1
TGCAGCTGGCAAGGGAGGACTGAAGCTTTCTTT	CSWQGRTEAFF	TRBV29-1	TRBJ1-1	few	-
TGTGCCAGCAGCCAAGTTTCGAGTCCTGACTATGGCTACACCTTC	CASSQVSSPDYGYTF	TRBV4-2	TRBJ1-2	-	-
TGCAGCGTTAGGGGACAGGCCACAGATACGCAGTATTTT	CSVRGQATDTQYF	TRBV29-1	TRBJ2-3	few	TRBD1
TGCAGCGTTGCGTCCGGCGGTGAAAAACTGTTTTTT	CSVASGGEKLFF	TRBV29-1	TRBJ1-4	few	-
TGTGCCAGCAGAAGACAGCAGAATCAGCCCCAGCATTTT	CASRRQQNQPQHF	TRBV6-6	TRBJ1-5	-	-
TGTGCCAGCCACGGGGGGTACCACAATGAGCAGTTCTTC	CASHGGYHNEQFF	TRBV25-1	TRBJ2-1	few	TRBD2
TGTGCCAGCAGCCCCCAGGGGCTTAACTATGGCTACACCTTC	CASSPQGLNYGYTF	TRBV5-4	TRBJ1-2	-	-
TGTGCCAGCAGCTTTTTGGCGGGGGGCCAATCTGGGGCCAACGTCCTGACTTTC	CASSFLAGGQSGANVLTF	TRBV7-6	TRBJ2-6	few	TRBD2
TGTGCCAGCAGTTTTCTCGGACAGGGGGAGGCTTTCTTT	CASSFLGQGEAFF	TRBV28	TRBJ1-1	-	TRBD1
TGTGCCAGCAGTGAAGTACCCGGGGAAGCGGGAGGCTCCTACAATGAGCAGTTCTTC	CASSEVPGEAGGSYNEQFF	TRBV2	TRBJ2-1	few	TRBD2
TGTGCCAGCAGTGATCCTAGCGGGGGCGCCCCCGGGGAGCTGTTTTTT	CASSDPSGGAPGELFF	TRBV5-4	TRBJ2-2	-	TRBD2
TGTGCCAGCAGTTTCCTGGACAGGGAAAAACTGTTTTTT	CASSFLDREKLFF	TRBV28	TRBJ1-4	few	TRBD1
TGTGCCAGCAGCTCGCAAGACAGGGATATCTACGAGCAGTACTTC	CASSSQDRDIYEQYF	TRBV7-2	TRBJ2-7	-	TRBD1
TGCGCCAGCAGCCGGACAGGGTACGACGAGCAGTACTTC	CASSRTGYDEQYF	TRBV5-1	TRBJ2-7	few	TRBD1
TGTGCCGGATCCAAACCAAACAGCCGGAAAGAAAAACTGTTTTTT	CAGSKPNSRKEKLFF	TRBV30	TRBJ1-4	few	-
TGTGCCAGCAGGATTAGCGGGAGACAAGAGCAGTACTTC	CASRISGRQEQYF	TRBV6-6	TRBJ2-7	-	TRBD2
TGTGCCAGCAGCTTGAGGGGACAGGGGAGCGAGCAGTACTTC	CASSLRGQGSEQYF	TRBV7-2	TRBJ2-7	-	TRBD1
TGCGCCAGCAGCCAAGATGAGTTCTCTGGGGCCAACGTCCTGACTTTC	CASSQDEFSGANVLTF	TRBV4-1	TRBJ2-6	once	-
TGTGCCAGCGGACAAACAGATACGCAGTATTTT	CASGQTDTQYF	TRBV7-2	TRBJ2-3	few	-